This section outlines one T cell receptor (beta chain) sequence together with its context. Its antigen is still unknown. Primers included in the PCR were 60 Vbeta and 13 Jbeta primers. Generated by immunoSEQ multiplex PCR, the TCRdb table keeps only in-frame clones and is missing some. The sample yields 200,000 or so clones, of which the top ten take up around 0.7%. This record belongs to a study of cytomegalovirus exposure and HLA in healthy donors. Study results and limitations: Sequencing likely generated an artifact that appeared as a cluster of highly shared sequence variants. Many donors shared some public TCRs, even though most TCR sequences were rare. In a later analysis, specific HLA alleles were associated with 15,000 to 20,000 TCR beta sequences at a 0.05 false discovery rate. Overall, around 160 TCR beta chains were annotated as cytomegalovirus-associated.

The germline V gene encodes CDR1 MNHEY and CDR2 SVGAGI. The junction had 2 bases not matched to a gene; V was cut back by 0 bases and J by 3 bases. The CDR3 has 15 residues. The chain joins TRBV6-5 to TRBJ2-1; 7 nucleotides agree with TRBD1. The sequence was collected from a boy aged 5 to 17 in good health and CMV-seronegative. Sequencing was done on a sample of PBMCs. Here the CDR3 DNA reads TGTGCCAGCAGTTACTCGAACAGGGGCTACAATGAGCAGTTCTTC. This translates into CASSYSNRGYNEQFF.